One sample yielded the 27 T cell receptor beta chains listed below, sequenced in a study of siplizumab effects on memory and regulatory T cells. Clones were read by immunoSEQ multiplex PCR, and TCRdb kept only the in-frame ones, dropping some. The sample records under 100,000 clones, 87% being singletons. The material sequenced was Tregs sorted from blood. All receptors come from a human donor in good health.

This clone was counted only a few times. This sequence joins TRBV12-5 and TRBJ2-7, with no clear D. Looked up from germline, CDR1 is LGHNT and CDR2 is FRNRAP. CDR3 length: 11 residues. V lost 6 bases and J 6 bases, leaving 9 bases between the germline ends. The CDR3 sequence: CASGLISEQYF. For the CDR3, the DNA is TGTGCTAGTGGCCTCATCAGCGAGCAGTACTTC.

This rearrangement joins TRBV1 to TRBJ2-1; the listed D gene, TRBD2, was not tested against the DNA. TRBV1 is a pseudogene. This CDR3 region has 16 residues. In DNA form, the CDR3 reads TGCACCAGCAGCCAAGACCCTAGCGGGGGGGCCGGTGAGCAGTTCTTC. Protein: CTSSQDPSGGAGEQFF.

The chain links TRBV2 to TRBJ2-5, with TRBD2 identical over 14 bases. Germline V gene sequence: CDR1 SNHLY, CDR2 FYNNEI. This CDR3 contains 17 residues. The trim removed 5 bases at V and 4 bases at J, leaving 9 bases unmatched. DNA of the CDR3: TGTGCCAGCAGTCGGGGACTAGCGGGGGAGTGGCGAGAGACCCAGTACTTC. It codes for CASSRGLAGEWRETQYF.

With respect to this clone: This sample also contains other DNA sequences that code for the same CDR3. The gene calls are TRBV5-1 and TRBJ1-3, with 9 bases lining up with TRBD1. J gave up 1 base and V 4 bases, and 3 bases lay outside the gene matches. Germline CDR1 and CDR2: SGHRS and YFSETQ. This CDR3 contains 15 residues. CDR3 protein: CASSLGTGSGNTIYF. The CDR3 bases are TGCGCCAGCAGCCTCGGGACAGGGTCTGGAAACACCATATATTTT.

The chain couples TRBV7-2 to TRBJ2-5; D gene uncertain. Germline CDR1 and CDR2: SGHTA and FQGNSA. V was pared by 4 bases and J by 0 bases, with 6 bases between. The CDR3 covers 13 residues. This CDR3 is CASSSSHQETQYF. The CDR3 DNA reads TGTGCCAGCAGCTCCTCCCACCAAGAGACCCAGTACTTC. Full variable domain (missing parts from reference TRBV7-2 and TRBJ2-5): GAGVSQSPSNKVTEKGKDVELRCDPISGHTALYWYRQSLGQGLEFLIYFQGNSAPDKSGLPSDRFSAERTGGSVSTLTIQRTQQEDSAVYLCASSSSHQETQYFGPGTRLLVL.

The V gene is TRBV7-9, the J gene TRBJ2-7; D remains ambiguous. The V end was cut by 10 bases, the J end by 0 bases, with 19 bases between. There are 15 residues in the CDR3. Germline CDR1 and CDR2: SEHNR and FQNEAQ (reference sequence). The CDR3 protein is CATSRTETYSYEQYF. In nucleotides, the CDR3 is TGTGCCACCTCGAGGACGGAGACTTACTCCTACGAGCAGTACTTC.

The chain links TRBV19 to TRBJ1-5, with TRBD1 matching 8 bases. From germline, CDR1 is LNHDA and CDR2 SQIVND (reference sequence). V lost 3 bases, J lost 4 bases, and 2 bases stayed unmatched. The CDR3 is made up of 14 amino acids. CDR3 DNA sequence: TGTGCCAGTAGTATCTGGACAGGGAATCAGCCCCAGCATTTT. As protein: CASSIWTGNQPQHF.

The CDR3 loop is CASSTGPDEAFF. CDR3 DNA: TGTGCCAGCAGCACGGGACCGGATGAAGCTTTCTTT. The J gene is TRBJ1-1, the V gene TRBV5-4, with D maybe TRBD1 (5 bases). CDR1 SGHNT and CDR2 YYREEE come from the germline V gene (reference sequence). The CDR3 runs 12 residues. The V end lost 4 bases, the J end lost 7 bases, and 11 bases lay between the germline ends. Filled out from reference TRBV5-4 and TRBJ1-1, the complete variable domain reads ETGVTQSPTHLIKTRGQQVTLRCSSQSGHNTVSWYQQALGQGPQFIFQYYREEENGRGNFPPRFSGLQFPNYSSELNVNALELDDSALYLCASSTGPDEAFFGQGTRLTVV.

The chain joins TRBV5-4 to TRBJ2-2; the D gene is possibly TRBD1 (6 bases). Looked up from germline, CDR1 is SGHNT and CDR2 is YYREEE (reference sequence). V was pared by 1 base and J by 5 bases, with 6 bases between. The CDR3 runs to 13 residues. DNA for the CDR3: TGTGCCAGCAGCTTGACAGGGACCGGGGAGCTGTTTTTT. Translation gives CASSLTGTGELFF.

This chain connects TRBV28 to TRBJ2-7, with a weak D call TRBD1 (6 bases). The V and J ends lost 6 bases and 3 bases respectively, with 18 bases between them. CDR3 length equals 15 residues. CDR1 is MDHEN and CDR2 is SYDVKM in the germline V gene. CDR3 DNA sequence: TGTGCCAGCAGCCCCCCAGGGGCTACCAACTACGAGCAGTACTTC. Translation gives CASSPPGATNYEQYF.

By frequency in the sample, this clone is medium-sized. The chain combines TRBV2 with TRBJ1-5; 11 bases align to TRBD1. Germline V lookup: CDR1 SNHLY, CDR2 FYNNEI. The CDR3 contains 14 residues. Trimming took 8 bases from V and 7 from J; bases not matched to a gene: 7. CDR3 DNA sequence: TGTGCCAGCGGAGGACAGGGGGCTGGACAGCCCCAGCATTTT. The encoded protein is CASGGQGAGQPQHF.

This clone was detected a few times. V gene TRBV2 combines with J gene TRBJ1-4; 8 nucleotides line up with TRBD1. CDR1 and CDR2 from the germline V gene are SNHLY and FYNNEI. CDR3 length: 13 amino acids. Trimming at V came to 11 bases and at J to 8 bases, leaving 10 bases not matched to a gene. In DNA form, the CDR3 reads TGTGCCGGATCCGACAGGGGACTCGAAAAACTGTTTTTT. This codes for CAGSDRGLEKLFF. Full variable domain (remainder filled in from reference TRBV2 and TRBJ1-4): EPEVTQTPSHQVTQMGQEVILRCVPISNHLYFYWYRQILGQKVEFLVSFYNNEISEKSEIFDDQFSVERPDGSNFTLKIRSTKLEDSAMYFCAGSDRGLEKLFFGSGTQLSVL.

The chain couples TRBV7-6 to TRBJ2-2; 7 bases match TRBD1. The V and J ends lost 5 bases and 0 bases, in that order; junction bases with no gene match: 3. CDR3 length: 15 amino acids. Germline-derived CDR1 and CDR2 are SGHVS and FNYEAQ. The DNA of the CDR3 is TGTGCCAGCAGCCTTCAGGGGGCGAACACCGGGGAGCTGTTTTTT. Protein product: CASSLQGANTGELFF. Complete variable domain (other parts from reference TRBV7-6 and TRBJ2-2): GAGVSQSPRYKVTKRGQDVALRCDPISGHVSLYWYRQALGQGPEFLTYFNYEAQQDKSGLPNDRFSAERPEGSISTLTIQRTEQRDSAMYRCASSLQGANTGELFFGEGSRLTVL.

CDR3 amino acids: CAWTGNNSPLHF. The CDR3 bases are TGTGCCTGGACAGGGAATAATTCACCCCTCCACTTT. The chain is built from TRBV30 and TRBJ1-6; D might be TRBD1 (5 bases). The length of the CDR3 is 12 residues. V lost 4 bases, J lost 5 bases, and 6 bases lay in between. Germline lookup yields CDR1 GTSNPN and CDR2 SVGIG (reference sequence).

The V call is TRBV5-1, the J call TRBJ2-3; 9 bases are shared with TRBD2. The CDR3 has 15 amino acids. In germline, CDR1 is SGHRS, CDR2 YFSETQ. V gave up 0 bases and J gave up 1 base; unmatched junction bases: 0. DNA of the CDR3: TGCGCCAGCAGCTTGGGACTAGCGGGCACAGATACGCAGTATTTT. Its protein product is CASSLGLAGTDTQYF.

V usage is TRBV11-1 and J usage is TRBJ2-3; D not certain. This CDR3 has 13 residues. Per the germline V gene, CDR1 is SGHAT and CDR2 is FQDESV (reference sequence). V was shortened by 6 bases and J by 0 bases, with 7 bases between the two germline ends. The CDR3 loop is CASRYLSTDTQYF. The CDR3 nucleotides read TGTGCCAGCAGGTATCTGAGCACAGATACGCAGTATTTT. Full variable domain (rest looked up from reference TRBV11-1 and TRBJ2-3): EAEVAQSPRYKITEKSQAVAFWCDPISGHATLYWYRQILGQGPELLVQFQDESVVDDSQLPKDRFSAERLKGVDSTLKIQPAELGDSAMYLCASRYLSTDTQYFGPGTRLTVL.

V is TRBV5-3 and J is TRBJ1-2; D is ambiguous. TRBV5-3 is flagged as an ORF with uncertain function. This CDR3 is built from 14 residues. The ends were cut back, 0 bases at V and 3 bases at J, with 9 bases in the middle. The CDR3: CARSLEGSDYGYTF. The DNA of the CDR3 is TGTGCCAGAAGCTTGGAAGGTTCCGACTATGGCTACACCTTC.

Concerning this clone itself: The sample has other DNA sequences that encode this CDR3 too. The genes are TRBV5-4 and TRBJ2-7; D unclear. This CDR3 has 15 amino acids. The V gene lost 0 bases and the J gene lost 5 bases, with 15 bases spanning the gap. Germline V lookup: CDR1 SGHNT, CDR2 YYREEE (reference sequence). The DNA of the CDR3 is TGTGCCAGCAGCTTGGATGTGGGATCTTGGAACGAGCAGTACTTC. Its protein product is CASSLDVGSWNEQYF.

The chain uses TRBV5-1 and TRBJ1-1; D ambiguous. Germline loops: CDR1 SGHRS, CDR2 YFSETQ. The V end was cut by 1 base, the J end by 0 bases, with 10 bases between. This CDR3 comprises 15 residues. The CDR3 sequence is CASSLRLPMNTEAFF. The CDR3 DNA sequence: TGCGCCAGCAGCTTGCGACTGCCGATGAACACTGAAGCTTTCTTT.

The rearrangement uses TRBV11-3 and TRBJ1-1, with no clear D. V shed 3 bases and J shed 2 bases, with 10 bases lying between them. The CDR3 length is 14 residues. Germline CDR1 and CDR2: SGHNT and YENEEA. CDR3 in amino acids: CASSLNSLNTEAFF. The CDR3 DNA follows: TGTGCCAGCAGCTTGAACAGCTTAAACACTGAAGCTTTCTTT.

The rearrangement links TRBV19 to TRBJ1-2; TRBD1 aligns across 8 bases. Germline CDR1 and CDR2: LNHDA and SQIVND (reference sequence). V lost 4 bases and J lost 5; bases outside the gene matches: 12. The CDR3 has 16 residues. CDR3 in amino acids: CASSKVGQGAYYGYTF. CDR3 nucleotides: TGTGCCAGTAGTAAGGTGGGGCAGGGGGCGTATTATGGCTACACCTTC.

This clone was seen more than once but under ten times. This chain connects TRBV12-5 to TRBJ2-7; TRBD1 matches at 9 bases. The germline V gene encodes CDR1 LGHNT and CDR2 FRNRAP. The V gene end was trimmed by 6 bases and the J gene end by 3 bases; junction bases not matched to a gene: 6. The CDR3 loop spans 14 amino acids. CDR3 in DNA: TGTGCTAGTGGACCCCGGGGACAGGGCTACGAGCAGTACTTC. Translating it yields CASGPRGQGYEQYF.

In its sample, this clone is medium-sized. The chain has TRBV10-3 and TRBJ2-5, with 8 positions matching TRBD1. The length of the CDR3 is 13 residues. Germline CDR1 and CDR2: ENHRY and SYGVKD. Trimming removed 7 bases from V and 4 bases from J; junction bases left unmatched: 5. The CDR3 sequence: CAITSGQGETQYF. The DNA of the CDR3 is TGTGCCATCACCTCCGGACAGGGAGAGACCCAGTACTTC.

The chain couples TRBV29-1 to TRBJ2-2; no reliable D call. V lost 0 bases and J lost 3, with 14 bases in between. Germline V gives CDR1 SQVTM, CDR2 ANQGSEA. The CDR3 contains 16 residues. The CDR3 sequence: CSVEDYPESDTGELFF. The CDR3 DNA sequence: TGCAGCGTTGAAGATTATCCCGAGAGCGACACCGGGGAGCTGTTTTTT.

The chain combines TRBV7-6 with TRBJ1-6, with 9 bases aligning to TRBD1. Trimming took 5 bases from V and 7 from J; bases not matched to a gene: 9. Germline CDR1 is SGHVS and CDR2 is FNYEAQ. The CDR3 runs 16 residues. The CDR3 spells CASSSTGGLMNSPLHF. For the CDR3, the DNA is TGTGCCAGCAGCAGTACAGGGGGCCTGATGAATTCACCCCTCCACTTT.

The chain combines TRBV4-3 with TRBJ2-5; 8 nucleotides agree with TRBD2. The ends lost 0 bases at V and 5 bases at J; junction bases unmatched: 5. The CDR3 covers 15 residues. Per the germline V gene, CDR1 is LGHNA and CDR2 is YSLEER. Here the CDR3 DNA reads TGCGCCAGCAGCCAAGATTCGGCGGGAGGCGAGACCCAGTACTTC. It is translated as CASSQDSAGGETQYF.

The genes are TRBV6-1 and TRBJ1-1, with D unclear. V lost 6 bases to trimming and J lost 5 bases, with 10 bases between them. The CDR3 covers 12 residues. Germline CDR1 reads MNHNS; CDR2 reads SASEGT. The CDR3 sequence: CASSLRGTEAFF. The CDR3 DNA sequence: TGTGCCAGCAGCCTACGTGGGACTGAAGCTTTCTTT.